This T cell receptor (beta chain) was identified during a study of shared clonotypes between healthy human individuals. The study's findings and limits: The study found roughly 5.3% of naive CD4 clonotypes shared across a handful of donors.

Naive CD8 cells, CD45RO-negative and positively selected for CCR7, excluded terminally differentiated effector memory CD45RA+ cells. A remark on this clone: The target antigen is unknown.

Some clones are missing from TCRdb's copy, which holds only in-frame ones; the method was immunoSEQ multiplex PCR. The sample consists of hundreds of thousands of clones, roughly 98% of them appearing once. Specimen: naive CD8+ T cells sorted from blood. This TCR came from a man aged 30 to 39 in good health.

This CDR3 reads CSVEDSLGPSGSLETQYF. For the CDR3, the DNA is TGCAGCGTTGAAGATTCCTTAGGCCCTAGCGGGAGTCTAGAGACCCAGTACTTC. The genes are TRBV29-1 and TRBJ2-5; 10 nucleotides agree with TRBD2. J was trimmed by 4 bases and V by 0 bases; bases with no gene match: 14. The CDR3 length is 18 residues. Looked up from germline, CDR1 is SQVTM and CDR2 is ANQGSEA.